Shown below are 18 T cell receptor beta chains from a single sample sequenced in a study of T cells in Graves' hyperthyroidism and ophthalmopathy. Using RNA transcripts as the source, TCR beta CDR3 regions were amplified. HTBI primers were the set used in a first-round RT-PCR of the TCR CDR3. TCRdb re-derived calls from the multiplex PCR reads in MiXCR, one entry per CDR3 protein. This sample has 45,000 to 75,000 distinct CDR3 sequences, with roughly 49% found just once. Sequenced input: blood. These TCRs come from a young woman with Graves' ophthalmopathy.

The chain combines TRBV9 with TRBJ1-2; D gene uncertain. The CDR3 contains 15 residues. Germline loops: CDR1 SGDLS, CDR2 YYNGEE. V was trimmed by 4 bases and J by 8 bases, leaving 21 bases between them. The CDR3 here is CASSPGSNLPSGYTF. The CDR3 coding sequence is TGTGCCAGCAGCCCAGGAAGTAACCTCCCCTCCGGCTACACCTTC.

In its sample, this clonotype was seen once. The CDR3 ends on some other residue instead of the conserved phenylalanine or tryptophan, so this is likely a read error. The DNA is left out, because the CDR3 cannot be placed on it with certainty; the CDR3 is given as TCRdb lists it. The chain employs TRBV9 and TRBJ2-7; the table gives TRBD1 as D, unverified against the DNA. From germline, CDR1 is SGDLS and CDR2 YYNGEE. The CDR3 is 15 residues long, counting both termini. The CDR3 reads CASSAGTSLNYEQHL.

The genes are TRBV19 and TRBJ2-7; tentatively, D is TRBD2 (6 bases). Germline values: CDR1 LNHDA, CDR2 SQIVND (reference sequence). The CDR3 runs 14 residues. The V and J ends lost 4 bases and 3 bases respectively, with 13 bases between them. In nucleotides, the CDR3 is TGTGCCAGTAGTAGAGATCCCGGGGGCTACGAGCAGTACTTC. Encoded protein: CASSRDPGGYEQYF.

This clonotype was picked up many times. V is TRBV6-1 and J is TRBJ2-2, with D possibly matching TRBD2 (6 bases). This CDR3 has 15 amino acids. Per the germline V gene, CDR1 is MNHNS and CDR2 is SASEGT. V lost 2 bases, J lost 7 bases, and 14 bases lay in between. DNA of the CDR3: TGTGCCAGCAGTGAAAGGGACTCTCCGGGCGGGGAGCTGTTTTTT. Protein: CASSERDSPGGELFF.

The CDR3 spells CASRTTGGAGVNTEAFF. The CDR3 nucleotides are TGTGCCAGCAGAACTACAGGGGGCGCGGGGGTGAACACTGAAGCTTTCTTT. V and J are TRBV7-2 and TRBJ1-1; TRBD1 aligns across 9 bases. Germline V CDR1 and CDR2: SGHTA, FQGNSA. V lost 6 bases to trimming and J lost 0 bases; unmatched junction nucleotides: 11. The CDR3 covers 17 residues. Full variable domain (outside the CDR3, taken from reference TRBV7-2 and TRBJ1-1): GAGVSQSPSNKVTEKGKDVELRCDPISGHTALYWYRQSLGQGLEFLIYFQGNSAPDKSGLPSDRFSAERTGGSVSTLTIQRTQQEDSAVYLCASRTTGGAGVNTEAFFGQGTRLTVV.

In its sample, this clonotype was seen many times. V gene TRBV7-9 combines with J gene TRBJ2-7; D is possibly TRBD2 (6 bases). Trimming shortened V by 7 bases and J by 6 bases, and 16 bases separated the two germline ends. The CDR3 sequence is 13 residues long. Germline V lookup: CDR1 SEHNR, CDR2 FQNEAQ (reference sequence). CDR3 sequence reads: CASTREVGLEQYF. As DNA, the CDR3 is TGTGCCAGCACCAGGGAGGTGGGTCTCGAGCAGTACTTC.

V is TRBV29-1 and J is TRBJ2-5, with 9 bases fitting TRBD1. Trimming at V came to 6 bases and at J to 5 bases, leaving 10 bases not matched to a gene. CDR3 size: 14 residues. Germline CDR1 reads SQVTM; CDR2 reads ANQGSEA. This CDR3 reads CSVPDRGISETQYF. The CDR3, as DNA: TGCAGCGTACCCGACAGGGGGATATCGGAGACCCAGTACTTC.

This clonotype occurred many times. The chain links TRBV7-2 to TRBJ2-7, with 7 bases that match TRBD2. There are 16 residues in the CDR3. Germline V gene sequence: CDR1 SGHTA, CDR2 FQGNSA. J gave up 0 bases and V 4 bases, and 9 bases lay outside the gene matches. CDR3 in amino acids: CASSSRDYPSSYEQYF. The CDR3, as DNA: TGTGCCAGCAGCTCCCGGGACTACCCGAGCTCCTACGAGCAGTACTTC.

The rearrangement uses TRBV10-3 and TRBJ2-1, with 11 bases that match TRBD2. After removal of 2 bases from V and 6 bases from J, the junction contained 24 bases not matched to a gene. From germline, CDR1 is ENHRY and CDR2 SYGVKD. The CDR3 is 22 amino acids. CDR3 region: CAISEGLAGASSLSRLSNEQFF. In DNA form, the CDR3 reads TGTGCCATCAGTGAGGGACTAGCGGGTGCCAGCAGCTTATCGCGTCTATCCAATGAGCAGTTCTTC.

Ten or more counts support this clonotype. V and J are TRBV13 and TRBJ2-1; D tentatively fits TRBD1 or TRBD2 (5 bases each). Germline-derived CDR1 and CDR2 are PRHDT and FYEKMQ (reference sequence). This CDR3 contains 12 residues. V gave up 5 bases and J gave up 6 bases, with 8 bases separating them. CDR3 protein: CASSPGTNEQFF. In DNA, the CDR3 is TGTGCCAGCAGCCCCGGGACCAATGAGCAGTTCTTC.

On this clonotype: A junction end diverges from the germline sequence, so it may reflect a read error. This rearrangement joins TRBV6-5 to TRBJ1-4; D not resolved. Germline CDR1 MNHEY, CDR2 SVGAGI. The CDR3 is made up of 14 amino acids. The DNA for the CDR3 is TGTGCCAGCAGGGAGGGTCCTGGTAATGAAACACTGTTTTTT. Amino acids: CASREGPGNETLFF.

Comments on this clonotype: Since a much larger clone is just one base distant, this may be a read error. The chain recombines TRBV28 with TRBJ2-7; D ambiguous. Trimming removed 3 bases at V and 2 bases at J, with 17 bases between. Per the germline V gene, CDR1 is MDHEN and CDR2 is SYDVKM. CDR3 length: 16 residues. Written as DNA, the CDR3 is TGTGCCAGCAGTTTGGTGGAAACAGTAGGACCCTACGAGCAGTACTTC. Translation gives CASSLVETVGPYEQYF.

This clonotype appeared many times. The rearrangement uses TRBV11-2 and TRBJ1-2, with D unresolved. This CDR3 is 14 amino acids long. Germline V gene sequence: CDR1 SGHAT, CDR2 FQNNGV. The V end was cut by 5 bases, the J end by 3 bases, with 13 bases between. CDR3: CASSPQGGYYGYTF. CDR3 bases: TGTGCCAGCAGCCCGCAAGGCGGCTACTATGGCTACACCTTC.

The V call is TRBV4-2, the J call TRBJ2-3; 10 bases align to TRBD1. V lost 4 bases to trimming and J lost 1 base; unmatched junction nucleotides: 2. The CDR3 loop spans 15 amino acids. Germline CDR1 is LGHNA and CDR2 is YNFKEQ. The CDR3 region is CASSRGQGGTDTQYF. The CDR3 nucleotides are TGTGCCAGCAGCCGAGGACAGGGGGGCACAGATACGCAGTATTTT.

This clonotype was counted at least ten times. It may be a read error: a sequence one base away is much more abundant. This CDR3 is missing its conserved last phenylalanine or tryptophan, likely due to a read error. The rearrangement uses TRBV9 and TRBJ1-4, with D possibly matching TRBD1 (6 bases). CDR1 and CDR2 from the germline V gene are SGDLS and YYNGEE. V dropped 0 bases and J dropped 7 bases, with 16 bases sitting between them. The CDR3 contains 16 residues. The CDR3 coding sequence is TGTGCCAGCAGCGTAGGAGGGGGGCAGGGAGGTGAAAAACTGTTTCTT. Amino acids: CASSVGGGQGGEKLFL.

This clonotype was recorded many times. The genes are TRBV19 and TRBJ1-2, with D perhaps matching TRBD1 (6 bases). The CDR3 is 11 amino acids. Trimming cost V 10 bases and J 4 bases, with 10 bases left between them. Germline assignment: CDR1 LNHDA and CDR2 SQIVND (reference sequence). The CDR3 reads CAIGQSYGYTF. Written as DNA, the CDR3 is TGTGCCATTGGACAGAGCTATGGCTACACCTTC.

This clonotype came up a few times. V gene TRBV7-9 combines with J gene TRBJ2-6, with TRBD2 matching over 7 bases. J gave up 0 bases and V 6 bases, and 14 bases lay outside the gene matches. The CDR3 totals 19 residues. Germline assignment: CDR1 SEHNR and CDR2 FQNEAQ (reference sequence). The CDR3 DNA reads as TGTGCCAGCAGATCTGGGGGGGGGGGGTCCAGCTCTGGGGCCAACGTCCTGACTTTC. It encodes CASRSGGGGSSSGANVLTF.

This clonotype was seen many times. The V call is TRBV6-4, the J call TRBJ2-2; D call uncertain. This CDR3 is built from 14 residues. V lost 3 bases, J lost 3 bases, and 8 bases lay in between. Germline V CDR1 and CDR2: MRHNA, SNTAGT. The CDR3 DNA sequence: TGTGCCAGCAGTGAAGGTTCAGACACCGGGGAGCTGTTTTTT. It specifies CASSEGSDTGELFF.